The 13 T cell receptor beta chains presented below share a single source sample, sequenced in a study of T cell responses to AZD1222 COVID-19 vaccine. Produced via immunoSEQ multiplex PCR; TCRdb's table is partial and in-frame only. The data show some 150,000 clones, 80% to 95% seen once. Sequencing used peripheral blood, obtained 28 days after the second AZD1222 dose. These receptors were taken from an adult who received the AZD1222 COVID-19 vaccine.

The V call is TRBV3-1 (or the pseudogene TRBV3-2), the J call TRBJ2-3; D ambiguous. The germline CDR1 and CDR2 sequences are LGHDT and YNNKEL (reference sequence). The CDR3 runs to 15 residues. V lost 4 bases and J 0 bases, leaving 11 bases between the germline ends. The chain's CDR3 is CASSRLADSTDTQYF. CDR3 nucleotides: TGTGCCAGCAGCCGGCTGGCGGATAGCACAGATACGCAGTATTTT.

V and J are TRBV27 and TRBJ2-3, with D possibly matching TRBD1 (6 bases). This CDR3 region has 15 residues. Germline CDR1 and CDR2: MNHEY and SMNVEV (reference sequence). The V gene lost 2 bases and the J gene lost 1 base, with 10 bases spanning the gap. CDR3 coding DNA: TGTGCCAGCAGTTTAGGGGGCATTGGCACAGATACGCAGTATTTT. This translates into CASSLGGIGTDTQYF.

This chain uses TRBV3-1 (or the pseudogene TRBV3-2) with TRBJ1-1, with D possibly TRBD1 on 5 matching bases. Germline V gene lookup returns CDR1 LGHDT and CDR2 YNNKEL (reference sequence). V was pared by 0 bases and J by 6 bases, with 20 bases between. This CDR3 has 17 residues. The CDR3: CASSQDSLWGLGPEAFF. CDR3 DNA: TGTGCCAGCAGCCAAGATAGTCTTTGGGGCTTAGGGCCTGAAGCTTTCTTT.

The rearrangement uses TRBV4-1 and TRBJ2-2; TRBD2 matches 9 bases. CDR3 size: 16 residues. In germline, CDR1 is MGHRA, CDR2 YSYEKL. The ends lost 6 bases at V and 8 bases at J; junction bases unmatched: 13. The CDR3 DNA sequence: TGCGCCAGCAGTCATGAGCGGGGGGAGGGAACTGGGGAGCTGTTTTTT. Translating it yields CASSHERGEGTGELFF.

In its sample, this clone was seen a few times. The genes are TRBV5-6 and TRBJ1-1; D is unclear. Germline CDR1 reads SGHDT; CDR2 reads YYEEEE. The CDR3 contains 18 residues. Trimming left V 0 bases short and J 1 base short, with 19 bases between. CDR3 protein: CASSLDGARLTRNTEAFF. CDR3 sequence (DNA): TGTGCCAGCAGCTTGGATGGAGCCCGACTCACTCGGAACACTGAAGCTTTCTTT.

The J gene is TRBJ1-5, the V gene TRBV30; a possible D gene is TRBD1 (6 bases). CDR1 GTSNPN and CDR2 SVGIG come from the germline V gene (reference sequence). V lost 0 bases and J 1 base, leaving 16 bases between the germline ends. This CDR3 is built from 17 residues. The CDR3 DNA is TGTGCCTGGAGTGTAGAAGGGGGGACACCAAGCAATCAGCCCCAGCATTTT. Translating gives CAWSVEGGTPSNQPQHF. The complete variable domain, with remaining parts taken from reference TRBV30 and TRBJ1-5, reads SQTIHQWPATLVQPVGSPLSLECTVEGTSNPNLYWYRQAAGRGLQLLFYSVGIGQISSEVPQNLSASRPQDRQFILSSKKLLLSDSGFYLCAWSVEGGTPSNQPQHFGDGTRLSIL.

This clone was seen a single time. V and J are TRBV18 and TRBJ2-2, with 7 bases fitting TRBD1. V shed 6 bases and J 0 bases; nucleotides not matched to a gene: 4. Germline loops: CDR1 KGHSH, CDR2 LQKENI. This CDR3 has 15 residues. CDR3 DNA: TGTGCCAGCTCGCCGGGACAGTCGAACACCGGGGAGCTGTTTTTT. Protein product: CASSPGQSNTGELFF.

V usage is TRBV5-1 and J usage is TRBJ1-1; 7 bases match TRBD1. The CDR3 has 14 residues. Germline lookup yields CDR1 SGHRS and CDR2 YFSETQ. The J segment lost 11 bases and the V segment lost 4 bases, leaving 14 bases of the junction unmatched. In DNA, the CDR3 is TGCGCCAGCAGCCCGTCCGGCAGGGGGGTTGAGGCTTTCTTT. Translated, it gives CASSPSGRGVEAFF.

The chain recombines TRBV4-1 with TRBJ2-5, with 14 bases that match TRBD2. The CDR3 length is 21 residues. Germline lookup yields CDR1 MGHRA and CDR2 YSYEKL. The V gene end was trimmed by 3 bases and the J gene end by 3 bases; junction bases not matched to a gene: 18. The CDR3 loop is CASSHEMPGLAGVMGKETQYF. CDR3 bases: TGCGCCAGCAGCCACGAAATGCCGGGACTAGCGGGAGTAATGGGGAAAGAGACCCAGTACTTC.

This clone was recorded once. The V call is TRBV7-2, the J call TRBJ2-2; perhaps TRBD2 as D (6 bases). The V end was cut by 2 bases, the J end by 4 bases, with 11 bases between. The CDR3 spans 15 residues. Germline V lookup: CDR1 SGHTA, CDR2 FQGNSA. The CDR3 nucleotides read TGTGCCAGCAGCTTACCCGGGACTGTCACCGGGGAGCTGTTTTTT. Its translation is CASSLPGTVTGELFF.

This clone was counted a single time. The genes are TRBV5-1 and TRBJ1-1, with D tentatively TRBD1 (5 bases). The CDR3 covers 17 residues. CDR1 is SGHRS and CDR2 is YFSETQ in the germline V gene. With 5 bases removed from V and 0 bases from J, the gap between germline ends came to 20 bases. The CDR3 DNA reads as TGCGCCAGCAGTCACCAACGGGGGAATGTCATGAACACTGAAGCTTTCTTT. Amino acids: CASSHQRGNVMNTEAFF. Full variable domain (outside the CDR3, taken from reference TRBV5-1 and TRBJ1-1): KAGVTQTPRYLIKTRGQQVTLSCSPISGHRSVSWYQQTPGQGLQFLFEYFSETQRNKGNFPGRFSGRQFSNSRSEMNVSTLELGDSALYLCASSHQRGNVMNTEAFFGQGTRLTVV.

The chain has TRBV5-1 and TRBJ2-7; no clear D gene. The CDR3 extends over 13 amino acids. Deletions cut 4 bases from V and 7 bases from J, with 15 bases between. CDR1 SGHRS and CDR2 YFSETQ come from the germline V gene. CDR3 DNA: TGCGCCAGCAGCCCTCCGACCGCCTTGGAGCAGTACTTC. Amino acids: CASSPPTALEQYF.

The chain uses TRBV2 and TRBJ2-6, with 8 bases aligning to TRBD1. V gave up 10 bases and J gave up 0 bases; unmatched junction bases: 5. Germline V gene sequence: CDR1 SNHLY, CDR2 FYNNEI. The CDR3 length is 15 residues. The DNA for the CDR3 is TGTGCCACAGGGGGCCGACGCTCTGGGGCCAACGTCCTGACTTTC. Its translation: CATGGRRSGANVLTF. The variable domain in full, with the rest retrieved from reference TRBV2 and TRBJ2-6, is EPEVTQTPSHQVTQMGQEVILRCVPISNHLYFYWYRQILGQKVEFLVSFYNNEISEKSEIFDDQFSVERPDGSNFTLKIRSTKLEDSAMYFCATGGRRSGANVLTFGAGSRLTVL.